This entry is about one TCR beta chain. Its specificity is not known. The data belong to a study of beta chain features in type 1 diabetes. Trimming removed 6 bases from V and 5 bases from J; junction bases left unmatched: 7. CDR1 and CDR2 (germline): ENHRY, SYGVKD. The CDR3 is made up of 15 amino acids. Study observations and caveats: A moderate, significant TCRB CDR3 shortening appeared in type 1 diabetes across four CD4+ subsets. Small HLA sub-analyses could not settle whether HLA shapes TCRB rearrangement.

The study reverse transcribed the entire isolated RNA, so it sequenced expressed TCRB transcripts. Some clones are missing from TCRdb's copy, which holds only in-frame ones; the method was immunoSEQ multiplex PCR. Altogether about 710,000 clones are present, more than 13% being singletons, with the ten largest covering just under 0.04%. The V call is TRBV10-3, the J call TRBJ2-2, with 9 bases aligning to TRBD1. The clonotype was recovered from a man between 18 and 29 years old with type 1 diabetes. The source material was naive CD4+ T cells from blood. Here the CDR3 reads CAISIPGQGTGELFF. CDR3 coding DNA: TGTGCCATCAGCATACCGGGACAGGGAACCGGGGAGCTGTTTTTT.